The entry that follows covers one TCR beta chain sequence. TCRdb's copy holds only in-frame clones and misses some; the assay was immunoSEQ multiplex PCR. The sample holds a few hundred thousand clones, roughly 89% seen once. This entry belongs to a study of blood T cell repertoires in COVID-19. As for the study in general: In each case, the material was cDNA or gDNA derived from T cells, B-cell-depleted T cells, or PBMCs.

The Seattle patients, enrolled during active infection, were followed longitudinally. This CDR3 has 14 residues. Germline CDR1 is SGHNT and CDR2 is YYREEE (reference sequence). The V gene lost 4 bases and the J gene lost 7 bases, with 17 bases spanning the gap. The J gene is TRBJ1-2, the V gene TRBV5-4; no firm D call. The sample consisted of peripheral blood. The sequence was obtained from a woman aged 30 to 39 with COVID-19, enrolled during active disease. CDR3 nucleotide sequence: TGTGCCAGCAGCCCCGAGGCGGGATTCGGTGGCTACACCTTC. Protein sequence: CASSPEAGFGGYTF.